One sample yielded the 4 T cell receptor beta chains listed below, sequenced in a study of spatial heterogeneity in lung cancer. Each CDR3 protein is one row after TCRdb ran MiXCR on the 5' RACE reads. The sample lists tens of thousands of distinct CDR3 sequences, about 9.8% occurring once. Sample time point: blood at routine non-recurrence follow-up after resection. This specimen was PBMCs, taken at follow-up. The receptors were sampled from a male donor with early-stage non-small cell lung cancer.

This clonotype was picked up many times. This chain links TRBV6-6 with TRBJ2-5, with D perhaps being TRBD1 or TRBD2 (5 bases each). CDR3 size: 13 residues. Trimming stripped 6 bases from V and 3 bases from J, with 11 bases between. Germline loops: CDR1 MNHNY, CDR2 SVGAGI (reference sequence). The CDR3 DNA follows: TGTGCCAGCAGCTCCGGGACCAAAGAGACCCAGTACTTC. It is translated as CASSSGTKETQYF.

Ten or more counts support this clonotype. The chain has TRBV11-1 and TRBJ1-1, with D perhaps matching TRBD1 (5 bases). CDR3 length equals 14 residues. Trimming left V 3 bases short and J 4 bases short, with 12 bases between. Germline CDR1 reads SGHAT; CDR2 reads FQDESV (reference sequence). The CDR3 DNA is TGTGCCAGCAGCTTTGAGGGGTTAGGCACTGAAGCTTTCTTT. It codes for CASSFEGLGTEAFF.

There are many counts of this clonotype. The chain uses TRBV7-9 and TRBJ2-3; D possibly corresponds to TRBD1 (6 bases). This CDR3 is built from 15 residues. Germline V CDR1 and CDR2: SEHNR, FQNEAQ (reference sequence). V shed 5 bases and J shed 2 bases, with 14 bases lying between them. This chain's CDR3 is CASSTRQVYTDTQYF. The CDR3 region has the DNA TGTGCCAGCAGCACCAGACAGGTCTACACAGATACGCAGTATTTT.

This clonotype was observed at least ten times. This chain uses TRBV27 with TRBJ2-7, with 8 bases matching TRBD2. In germline, CDR1 is MNHEY, CDR2 SMNVEV (reference sequence). The CDR3 length is 13 residues. Trimming removed 2 bases from V and 6 bases from J; junction bases left unmatched: 3. CDR3 residues: CASSLAAGAEQYF. DNA of the CDR3: TGTGCCAGCAGTTTAGCAGCGGGGGCCGAGCAGTACTTC.